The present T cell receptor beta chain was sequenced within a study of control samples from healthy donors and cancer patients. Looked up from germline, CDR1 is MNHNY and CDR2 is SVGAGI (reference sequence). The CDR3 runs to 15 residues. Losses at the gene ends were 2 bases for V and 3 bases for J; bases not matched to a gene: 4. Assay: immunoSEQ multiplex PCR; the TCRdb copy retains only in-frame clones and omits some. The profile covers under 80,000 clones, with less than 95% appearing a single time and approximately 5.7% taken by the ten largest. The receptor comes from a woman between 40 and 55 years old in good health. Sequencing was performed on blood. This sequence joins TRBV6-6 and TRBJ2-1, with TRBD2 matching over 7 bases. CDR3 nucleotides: TGTGCCAGCAGTTACGGATCGGGGGGCTACAATGAGCAGTTCTTC. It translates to CASSYGSGGYNEQFF.